The next 27 T cell receptor beta chains were all read from a single sample in a study of T cell changes during pregnancy in multiple sclerosis. Measured with immunoSEQ multiplex PCR; TCRdb has only the in-frame clones, and not every one. This table has 120,000 or so clones, 93% appearing once. The sequencing used peripheral blood, collected before pregnancy. The receptors stem from a female donor with multiple sclerosis, enrolled in a pregnancy study.

V usage is TRBV6-1 and J usage is TRBJ1-5; no clear D gene. Looked up from germline, CDR1 is MNHNS and CDR2 is SASEGT. Trimming cost V 6 bases and J 0 bases, with 9 bases left between them. The length of the CDR3 is 14 residues. CDR3 nucleotide sequence: TGTGCCAGCAGGGACTGGATTAGCAATCAGCCCCAGCATTTT. It encodes CASRDWISNQPQHF.

The CDR3, as DNA: TGTGCCACTTTTCCCTGGGGACAGGGAACAGATACGCAGTATTTT. Residues: CATFPWGQGTDTQYF. This chain connects TRBV5-8 to TRBJ2-3, with TRBD1 matching over 9 bases. Trimming at V came to 9 bases and at J to 3 bases, leaving 11 bases not matched to a gene. CDR1 is SGHTS, CDR2 YDEGEE, per germline. The CDR3 sequence is 15 residues long.

The CDR3 loop reads CASSLEVSGPADTQYF. The CDR3 region has the DNA TGTGCCAGCAGCTTAGAGGTTAGCGGCCCAGCAGATACGCAGTATTTT. V is TRBV7-2 and J is TRBJ2-3, with D perhaps TRBD2 (6 bases). Germline V CDR1 and CDR2: SGHTA, FQGNSA. The CDR3 runs to 16 residues. The germline V and J ends were trimmed by 1 base and 4 bases, with 15 bases remaining between them.

This chain joins TRBV5-6 and TRBJ1-1; 7 nucleotides line up with TRBD1. There are 14 residues in the CDR3. The germline gives CDR1 SGHDT, CDR2 YYEEEE. V lost 1 base to trimming and J lost 7 bases; unmatched junction nucleotides: 7. CDR3 region: CASSLRGGSIEAFF. DNA for the CDR3: TGTGCCAGCAGCTTGCGAGGGGGCTCTATTGAAGCTTTCTTT.

This clone was observed once. The gene calls are TRBV6-1 and TRBJ2-1; the match to TRBD2 covers 9 bases. Germline assignment: CDR1 MNHNS and CDR2 SASEGT. The CDR3 consists of 15 residues. Trimming at V came to 1 base and at J to 10 bases, leaving 8 bases not matched to a gene. The CDR3: CASSEGAGGQREQFF. The CDR3 coding sequence is TGTGCCAGCAGTGAAGGAGCGGGAGGACAACGGGAGCAGTTCTTC.

The J gene is TRBJ2-3, the V gene TRBV7-9; TRBD2 aligns across 7 bases. There are 15 residues in the CDR3. Trimming at V came to 4 bases and at J to 6 bases, leaving 10 bases not matched to a gene. Germline CDR1 and CDR2: SEHNR and FQNEAQ (reference sequence). The CDR3 DNA follows: TGTGCCAGCAGCTCTCGTGGGGGGGACGGGGATACGCAGTATTTT. It translates to CASSSRGGDGDTQYF.

The rearrangement joins TRBV9 to TRBJ2-1; D may be TRBD1 (5 bases). The V end lost 3 bases, the J end lost 0 bases, and 10 bases lay between the germline ends. The germline V gene has CDR1 SGDLS and CDR2 YYNGEE. There are 15 residues in the CDR3. Here the CDR3 reads CASSETESSYNEQFF. The DNA of the CDR3 is TGTGCCAGCAGCGAGACAGAGAGCTCCTACAATGAGCAGTTCTTC.

The chain recombines TRBV7-8 with TRBJ1-1; D is uncertain. CDR3 length: 14 residues. V dropped 5 bases and J dropped 1 base, with 11 bases sitting between them. Germline CDR1 is SGHVS and CDR2 is FQNEAQ. For the CDR3, the DNA is TGTGCCAGCAGCCCGCTTGACTGGAACACTGAAGCTTTCTTT. It encodes CASSPLDWNTEAFF. Full variable domain (remainder filled in from reference TRBV7-8 and TRBJ1-1): GAGVSQSPRYKVAKRGQDVALRCDPISGHVSLFWYQQALGQGPEFLTYFQNEAQLDKSGLPSDRFFAERPEGSVSTLKIQRTQQEDSAVYLCASSPLDWNTEAFFGQGTRLTVV.

This chain links TRBV19 with TRBJ1-1, with 9 nucleotides matching TRBD1. J lost 1 base, V lost 3 bases, and 3 bases had no gene match. This CDR3 comprises 15 residues. Germline assignment: CDR1 LNHDA and CDR2 SQIVND (reference sequence). CDR3 loop: CASSIPGQGNTEAFF. In DNA form, the CDR3 reads TGTGCCAGTAGTATTCCGGGACAGGGGAACACTGAAGCTTTCTTT.

The J gene is TRBJ2-3, the V gene TRBV2, with 8 nucleotides matching TRBD2. Germline values: CDR1 SNHLY, CDR2 FYNNEI. The length of the CDR3 is 12 residues. Trimming took 2 bases from V and 14 from J; bases not matched to a gene: 6. The CDR3, as DNA: TGTGCCAGCAGTGAACGACGGGAGGGGAGGTATTTT. Translated: CASSERREGRYF.

The J gene is TRBJ2-3, the V gene TRBV6-1; 9 bases fit TRBD2. Germline V gene lookup returns CDR1 MNHNS and CDR2 SASEGT. Trimming cost V 5 bases and J 1 base; bases outside gene matches: 4. The CDR3 contains 15 residues. The CDR3 reads CASSSIAGGTDTQYF. The CDR3 bases are TGTGCCAGCAGTTCGATAGCGGGGGGCACAGATACGCAGTATTTT.

CDR3 region: CASSLMGQGNTGELFF. Written as DNA, the CDR3 is TGTGCCAGCAGCTTAATGGGACAGGGGAACACCGGGGAGCTGTTTTTT. The rearrangement joins TRBV7-3 to TRBJ2-2; TRBD1 agrees at 9 bases. CDR1 and CDR2 from the germline V gene are SGHTA and FQGTGA. The ends lost 1 base at V and 1 base at J; junction bases unmatched: 1. This CDR3 comprises 16 residues.

V is TRBV5-8 and J is TRBJ2-1; 8 bases are a match to TRBD1. The CDR3 is made up of 15 amino acids. V shed 4 bases and J 4 bases; nucleotides not matched to a gene: 7. Germline values: CDR1 SGHTS, CDR2 YDEGEE. The CDR3 DNA reads TGTGCCAGCAGCCAGGGACAGGCGACATACAATGAGCAGTTCTTC. Translated, it gives CASSQGQATYNEQFF. Based on the CDR3 plus reference TRBV5-8 and TRBJ2-1, the full variable domain is EAGVTQSPTHLIKTRGQQATLRCSPISGHTSVYWYQQALGLGLQFLLWYDEGEERNRGNFPPRFSGRQFPNYSSELNVNALELEDSALYLCASSQGQATYNEQFFGPGTRLTVL.

V gene TRBV2 combines with J gene TRBJ2-7; 8 positions agree with TRBD2. The CDR3 has 18 amino acids. The V segment lost 7 bases and the J segment 3 bases; nucleotides outside the gene matches: 20. Per the germline V gene, CDR1 is SNHLY and CDR2 is FYNNEI. CDR3 nucleotides: TGTGCCAGCATCTCGGACAGCCATCTGCGGGAGGACCACTACGAGCAGTACTTC. It encodes CASISDSHLREDHYEQYF. The full variable domain, its missing parts supplied by reference TRBV2 and TRBJ2-7, is EPEVTQTPSHQVTQMGQEVILRCVPISNHLYFYWYRQILGQKVEFLVSFYNNEISEKSEIFDDQFSVERPDGSNFTLKIRSTKLEDSAMYFCASISDSHLREDHYEQYFGPGTRLTVT.

On this clone: The sample holds other DNA sequences that translate to the same CDR3. The chain recombines TRBV29-1 with TRBJ1-1, with 7 bases fitting TRBD1. V trimming: 4 bases; J trimming: 1 base; junction bases outside the gene matches: 0. The CDR3 is 12 amino acids. Germline CDR1 is SQVTM and CDR2 is ANQGSEA. This CDR3 reads CSVGTGNTEAFF. The CDR3 region has the DNA TGCAGCGTTGGGACAGGGAACACTGAAGCTTTCTTT.

V gene TRBV10-2 combines with J gene TRBJ1-6, with D perhaps TRBD1 (6 bases). Trimming shortened V by 0 bases and J by 7 bases, and 10 bases separated the two germline ends. From germline, CDR1 is WSHSY and CDR2 SAAADI. There are 15 residues in the CDR3. The CDR3, as DNA: TGCGCCAGCAGTGAGTCAAGGACAGAGAATTCACCCCTCCACTTT. It is translated as CASSESRTENSPLHF.

Written as DNA, the CDR3 is TGTGCAAGTCGCTTAGCGCAATGCGGGAGGATCTACGAGCAGTACTTC. Its translation is CASRLAQCGRIYEQYF. The V call is TRBV12-2, the J call TRBJ2-7; the DNA was not compared with TRBD2, the D call given in the table. TRBV12-2 represents a pseudogene. This CDR3 has 16 residues.

The chain has TRBV7-2 and TRBJ1-5; weak D call: TRBD1 (6 bases). The CDR3 extends over 14 amino acids. The germline CDR1 and CDR2 sequences are SGHTA and FQGNSA. V lost 5 bases and J 3 bases, leaving 11 bases between the germline ends. The CDR3 DNA reads as TGTGCCAGCAGCACCCCAGGGGCCAATCAGCCCCAGCATTTT. This encodes CASSTPGANQPQHF.

The chain is built from TRBV10-2 and TRBJ1-5; 7 bases agree with TRBD1. This CDR3 has 16 residues. V trimming: 5 bases; J trimming: 4 bases; junction bases outside the gene matches: 11. Germline CDR1 is WSHSY and CDR2 is SAAADI. The DNA for the CDR3 is TGCGCCAGCAGTCCTGCTAGGGGGCTGGGAAATCAGCCCCAGCATTTT. This codes for CASSPARGLGNQPQHF.

The chain has TRBV6-5 and TRBJ2-1; a weak D match, TRBD2 (6 bases). The CDR3 spans 13 residues. CDR1 MNHEY and CDR2 SVGAGI come from the germline V gene. V was trimmed by 5 bases and J by 5 bases, leaving 10 bases between them. The CDR3 DNA reads TGTGCCAGCAGTGAGACTAGAAACAATGAGCAGTTCTTC. Residues: CASSETRNNEQFF.

This clone appeared once. J is TRBJ1-2 and V is TRBV6-4; 11 bases are shared with TRBD1. CDR3 length equals 18 residues. With 0 bases clipped from V and 6 bases from J, the junction kept 12 bases outside the gene matches. Germline V gene data show CDR1 as MRHNA and CDR2 as SNTAGT. CDR3 amino acids: CASSDSIGEGQGVNGYTF. CDR3 coding DNA: TGTGCCAGCAGTGACTCGATTGGCGAGGGACAGGGGGTTAATGGCTACACCTTC.

This chain joins TRBV5-4 and TRBJ1-2; maybe TRBD1 (6 bases). CDR3 length equals 15 residues. With 3 bases removed from V and 2 bases from J, the gap between germline ends came to 14 bases. Per the germline V gene, CDR1 is SGHNT and CDR2 is YYREEE (reference sequence). The CDR3 sequence is CASSSPGASNYGYTF. CDR3 bases: TGTGCCAGCAGCTCCCCAGGGGCTTCCAACTATGGCTACACCTTC.

The rearrangement joins TRBV6-4 to TRBJ1-4; 11 nucleotides agree with TRBD1. CDR1 and CDR2 (germline): MRHNA, SNTAGT. This CDR3 contains 17 residues. V was pared by 8 bases and J by 4 bases, with 12 bases of the junction left unmatched. As DNA, the CDR3 is TGTGCCAGCGGGGACGGACAGGGGGCGGGAAGTAATGAAAAACTGTTTTTT. It codes for CASGDGQGAGSNEKLFF.

The gene calls are TRBV19 and TRBJ2-1; 8 nucleotides agree with TRBD2. With 6 bases clipped from V and 9 bases from J, the junction kept 19 bases outside the gene matches. The CDR3 contains 17 residues. Germline CDR1 is LNHDA and CDR2 is SQIVND (reference sequence). This CDR3 is CASSNQPGLDLPTEQFF. CDR3 sequence (DNA): TGTGCCAGTAGCAATCAGCCGGGACTAGACTTACCTACTGAGCAGTTCTTC.

This chain uses TRBV11-3 with TRBJ2-1; D remains ambiguous. CDR3 size: 13 residues. Per the germline V gene, CDR1 is SGHNT and CDR2 is YENEEA. V shed 3 bases and J shed 3 bases, with 6 bases lying between them. The CDR3 region has the DNA TGTGCCAGCAGCTTTGGTAGCTACAATGAGCAGTTCTTC. It encodes CASSFGSYNEQFF. The whole variable domain, filled in from reference TRBV11-3 and TRBJ2-1, reads EAGVVQSPRYKIIEKKQPVAFWCNPISGHNTLYWYLQNLGQGPELLIRYENEEAVDDSQLPKDRFSAERLKGVDSTLKIQPAELGDSAVYLCASSFGSYNEQFFGPGTRLTVL.

The chain carries TRBV5-1 and TRBJ2-3; 8 nucleotides line up with TRBD2. The junction had 4 bases not matched to a gene; V was cut back by 3 bases and J by 1 base. CDR3 length: 15 amino acids. From germline, CDR1 is SGHRS and CDR2 YFSETQ. This CDR3 is CASSSFSGGTDTQYF. In DNA, the CDR3 is TGCGCCAGCAGCTCCTTTAGCGGGGGCACAGATACGCAGTATTTT.

The chain recombines TRBV7-2 with TRBJ1-5, with 8 nucleotides matching TRBD1. Germline lookup yields CDR1 SGHTA and CDR2 FQGNSA. The CDR3 is made up of 16 amino acids. V lost 5 bases, J lost 5 bases, and 11 bases stayed unmatched. The CDR3 region is CASSARTGRMDQPQHF. As DNA, the CDR3 is TGTGCCAGCAGCGCCCGGACAGGGAGAATGGATCAGCCCCAGCATTTT.